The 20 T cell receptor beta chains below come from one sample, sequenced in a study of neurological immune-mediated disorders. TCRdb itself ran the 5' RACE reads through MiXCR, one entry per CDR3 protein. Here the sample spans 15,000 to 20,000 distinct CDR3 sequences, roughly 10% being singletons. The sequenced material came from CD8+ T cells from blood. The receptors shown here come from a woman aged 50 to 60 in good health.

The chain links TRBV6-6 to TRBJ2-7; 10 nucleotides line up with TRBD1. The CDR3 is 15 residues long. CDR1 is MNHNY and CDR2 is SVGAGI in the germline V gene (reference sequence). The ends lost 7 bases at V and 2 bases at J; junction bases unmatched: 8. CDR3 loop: CASTPGQGFTYEQYF. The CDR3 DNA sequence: TGTGCCAGCACCCCGGGACAGGGGTTCACCTACGAGCAGTACTTC.

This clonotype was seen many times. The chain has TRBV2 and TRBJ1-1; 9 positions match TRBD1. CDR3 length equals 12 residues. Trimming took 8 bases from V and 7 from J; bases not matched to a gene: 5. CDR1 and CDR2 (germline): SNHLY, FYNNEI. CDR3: CASVGQGIEAFF. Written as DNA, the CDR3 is TGTGCCAGCGTGGGACAGGGTATTGAAGCTTTCTTT. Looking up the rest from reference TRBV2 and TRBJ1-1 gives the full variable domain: EPEVTQTPSHQVTQMGQEVILRCVPISNHLYFYWYRQILGQKVEFLVSFYNNEISEKSEIFDDQFSVERPDGSNFTLKIRSTKLEDSAMYFCASVGQGIEAFFGQGTRLTVV.

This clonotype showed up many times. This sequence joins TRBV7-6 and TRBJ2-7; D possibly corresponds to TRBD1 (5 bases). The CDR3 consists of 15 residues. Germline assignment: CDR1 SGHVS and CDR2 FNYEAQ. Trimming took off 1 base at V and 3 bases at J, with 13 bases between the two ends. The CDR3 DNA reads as TGTGCCAGCAGCTTAGGTTCAGGGCACGGCTACGAGCAGTACTTC. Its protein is CASSLGSGHGYEQYF. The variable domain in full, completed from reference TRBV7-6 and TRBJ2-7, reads GAGVSQSPRYKVTKRGQDVALRCDPISGHVSLYWYRQALGQGPEFLTYFNYEAQQDKSGLPNDRFSAERPEGSISTLTIQRTEQRDSAMYRCASSLGSGHGYEQYFGPGTRLTVT.

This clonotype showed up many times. In nucleotides, the CDR3 is TGTGCCAGCAGATCAGGAGCGGGCGAGCAGTACTTC. The encoded protein is CASRSGAGEQYF. The V call is TRBV27, the J call TRBJ2-7; D perhaps matches TRBD2 (6 bases). The CDR3 is made up of 12 amino acids. Between the trimmed V and J ends, which lost 6 bases and 6 bases, there was a span of 12 bases. Germline V CDR1 and CDR2: MNHEY, SMNVEV (reference sequence).

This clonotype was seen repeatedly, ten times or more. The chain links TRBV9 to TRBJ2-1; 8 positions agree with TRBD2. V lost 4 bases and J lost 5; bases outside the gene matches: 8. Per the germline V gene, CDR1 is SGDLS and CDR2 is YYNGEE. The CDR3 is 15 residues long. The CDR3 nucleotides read TGTGCCAGCAGCAATCGACTAGCGAACGACAATGAGCAGTTCTTC. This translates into CASSNRLANDNEQFF.

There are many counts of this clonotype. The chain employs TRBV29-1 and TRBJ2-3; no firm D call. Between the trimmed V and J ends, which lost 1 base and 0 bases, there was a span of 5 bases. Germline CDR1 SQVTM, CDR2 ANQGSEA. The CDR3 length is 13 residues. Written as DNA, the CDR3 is TGCAGCGTTGAAGGGGAAAGCACAGATACGCAGTATTTT. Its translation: CSVEGESTDTQYF.

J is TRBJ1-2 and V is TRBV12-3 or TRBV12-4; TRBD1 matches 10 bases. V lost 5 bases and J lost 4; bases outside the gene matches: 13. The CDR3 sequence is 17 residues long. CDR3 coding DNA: TGTGCCAGCAGTCCAAAGGTGGGACAGGGGTGGTCCTATGGCTACACCTTC. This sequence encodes CASSPKVGQGWSYGYTF.

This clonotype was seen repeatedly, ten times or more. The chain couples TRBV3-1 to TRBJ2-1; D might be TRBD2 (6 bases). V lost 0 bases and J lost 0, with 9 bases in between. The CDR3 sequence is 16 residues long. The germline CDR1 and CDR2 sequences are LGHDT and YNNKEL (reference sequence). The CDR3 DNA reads TGTGCCAGCAGCCAAGACCCGGAGGGCTCCTACAATGAGCAGTTCTTC. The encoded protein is CASSQDPEGSYNEQFF.

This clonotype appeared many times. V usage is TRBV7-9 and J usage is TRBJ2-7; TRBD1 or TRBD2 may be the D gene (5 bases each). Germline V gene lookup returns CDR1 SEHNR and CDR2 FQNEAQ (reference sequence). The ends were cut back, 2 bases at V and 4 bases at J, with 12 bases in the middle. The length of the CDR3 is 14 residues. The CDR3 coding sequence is TGTGCCAGCAGCTTACGGGACCCTGGATACGAGCAGTACTTC. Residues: CASSLRDPGYEQYF. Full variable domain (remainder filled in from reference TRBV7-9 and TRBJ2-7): DTGVSQNPRHKITKRGQNVTFRCDPISEHNRLYWYRQTLGQGPEFLTYFQNEAQLEKSRLLSDRFSAERPKGSFSTLEIQRTEQGDSAMYLCASSLRDPGYEQYFGPGTRLTVT.

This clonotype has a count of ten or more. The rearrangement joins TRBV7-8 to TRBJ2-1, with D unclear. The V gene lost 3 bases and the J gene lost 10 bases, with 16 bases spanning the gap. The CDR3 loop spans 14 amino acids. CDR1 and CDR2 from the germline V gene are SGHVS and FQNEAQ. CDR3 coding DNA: TGTGCCAGCAGCTTCGCGTCCTTCGGTGGGGAGCAGTTCTTC. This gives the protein CASSFASFGGEQFF.

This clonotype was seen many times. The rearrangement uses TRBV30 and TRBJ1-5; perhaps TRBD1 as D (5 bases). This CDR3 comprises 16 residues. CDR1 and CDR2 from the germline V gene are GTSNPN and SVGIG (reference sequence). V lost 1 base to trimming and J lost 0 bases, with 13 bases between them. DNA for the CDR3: TGTGCCTGGAGTGAAGGGACGATCCTTAGCAATCAGCCCCAGCATTTT. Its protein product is CAWSEGTILSNQPQHF.

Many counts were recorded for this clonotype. CDR3 DNA sequence: TGCGCCACCCGGACAGGGGAAACAGATACGCAGTATTTT. Translating gives CATRTGETDTQYF. The chain is built from TRBV5-1 and TRBJ2-3, with TRBD1 matching over 9 bases. This CDR3 is 13 amino acids long. In germline, CDR1 is SGHRS, CDR2 YFSETQ. J was trimmed by 3 bases and V by 9 bases; bases with no gene match: 5.

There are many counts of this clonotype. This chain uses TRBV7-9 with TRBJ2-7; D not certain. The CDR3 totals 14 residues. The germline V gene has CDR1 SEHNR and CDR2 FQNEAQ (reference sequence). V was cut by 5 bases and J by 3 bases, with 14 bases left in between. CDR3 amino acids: CASSHGPVIYEQYF. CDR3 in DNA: TGTGCCAGCAGCCACGGTCCGGTGATCTACGAGCAGTACTTC.

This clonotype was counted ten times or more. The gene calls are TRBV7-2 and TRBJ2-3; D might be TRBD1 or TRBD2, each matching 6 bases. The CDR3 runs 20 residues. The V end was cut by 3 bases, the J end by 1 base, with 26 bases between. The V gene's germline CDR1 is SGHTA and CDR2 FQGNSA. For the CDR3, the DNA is TGTGCCAGCAGCTTTATTGGTACCCTACAGGGACTTGCACGCACAGATACGCAGTATTTT. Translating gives CASSFIGTLQGLARTDTQYF.

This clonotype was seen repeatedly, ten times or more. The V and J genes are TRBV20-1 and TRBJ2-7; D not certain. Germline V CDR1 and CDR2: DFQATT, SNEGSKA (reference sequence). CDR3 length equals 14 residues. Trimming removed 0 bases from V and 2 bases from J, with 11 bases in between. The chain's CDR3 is CSARDPDITYEQYF. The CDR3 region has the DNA TGCAGTGCTAGAGATCCCGACATCACCTACGAGCAGTACTTC.

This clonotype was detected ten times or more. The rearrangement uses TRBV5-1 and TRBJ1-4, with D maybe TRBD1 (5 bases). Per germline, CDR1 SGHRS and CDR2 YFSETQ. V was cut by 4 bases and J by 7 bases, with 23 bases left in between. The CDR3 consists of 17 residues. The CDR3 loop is CASSPDPPGRGGEKLFF. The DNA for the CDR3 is TGCGCCAGCAGCCCTGACCCCCCCGGACGGGGGGGTGAAAAACTGTTTTTT.

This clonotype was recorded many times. The CDR3 here is CATSRDLGKGYTGELFF. As DNA, the CDR3 is TGTGCCACCAGCAGAGATCTCGGGAAGGGTTACACCGGGGAGCTGTTTTTT. The V gene is TRBV15, the J gene TRBJ2-2; TRBD2 might be the D (5 bases). V was shortened by 0 bases and J by 3 bases, with 14 bases between the two germline ends. The V gene's germline CDR1 is LNHNV and CDR2 YYDKDF (reference sequence). This CDR3 is 17 amino acids long.

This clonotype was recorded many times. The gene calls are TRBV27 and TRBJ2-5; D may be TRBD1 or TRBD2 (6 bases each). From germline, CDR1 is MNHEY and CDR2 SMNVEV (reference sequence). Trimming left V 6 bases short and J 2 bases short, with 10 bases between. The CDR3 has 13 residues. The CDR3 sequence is CASRGGVQETQYF. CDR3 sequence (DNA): TGTGCCAGCAGGGGGGGCGTACAAGAGACCCAGTACTTC.

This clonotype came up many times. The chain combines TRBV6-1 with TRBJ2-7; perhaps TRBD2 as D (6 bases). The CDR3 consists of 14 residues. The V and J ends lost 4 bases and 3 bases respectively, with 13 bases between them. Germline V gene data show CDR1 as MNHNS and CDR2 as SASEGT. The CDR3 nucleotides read TGTGCCAGCAGTGCGGGGAGGACTCTCTACGAGCAGTACTTC. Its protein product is CASSAGRTLYEQYF.

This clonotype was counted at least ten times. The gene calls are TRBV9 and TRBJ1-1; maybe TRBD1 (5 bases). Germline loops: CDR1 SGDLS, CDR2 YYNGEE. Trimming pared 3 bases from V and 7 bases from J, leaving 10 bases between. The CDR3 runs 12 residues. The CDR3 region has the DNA TGTGCCAGCAGCGGGACATCTAATGAAGCTTTCTTT. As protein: CASSGTSNEAFF. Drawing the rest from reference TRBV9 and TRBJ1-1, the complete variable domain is DSGVTQTPKHLITATGQRVTLRCSPRSGDLSVYWYQQSLDQGLQFLIQYYNGEERAKGNILERFSAQQFPDLHSELNLSSLELGDSALYFCASSGTSNEAFFGQGTRLTVV.